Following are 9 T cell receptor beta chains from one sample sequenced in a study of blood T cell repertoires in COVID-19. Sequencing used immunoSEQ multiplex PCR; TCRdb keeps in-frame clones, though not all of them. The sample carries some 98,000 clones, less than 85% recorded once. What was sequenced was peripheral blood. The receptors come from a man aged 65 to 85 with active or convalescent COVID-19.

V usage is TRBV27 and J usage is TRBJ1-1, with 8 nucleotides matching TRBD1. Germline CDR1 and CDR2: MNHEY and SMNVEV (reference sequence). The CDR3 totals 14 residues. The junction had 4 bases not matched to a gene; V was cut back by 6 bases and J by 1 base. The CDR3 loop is CASRPGQGNTEAFF. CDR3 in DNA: TGTGCCAGCAGACCCGGACAGGGGAACACTGAAGCTTTCTTT.

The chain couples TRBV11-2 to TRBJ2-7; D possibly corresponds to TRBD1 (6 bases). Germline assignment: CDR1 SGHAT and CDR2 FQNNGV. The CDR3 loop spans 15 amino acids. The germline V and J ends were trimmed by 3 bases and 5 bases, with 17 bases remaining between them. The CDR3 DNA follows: TGTGCCAGCAGCTTGGGCCTAGGGACACCCCACGAGCAGTACTTC. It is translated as CASSLGLGTPHEQYF.

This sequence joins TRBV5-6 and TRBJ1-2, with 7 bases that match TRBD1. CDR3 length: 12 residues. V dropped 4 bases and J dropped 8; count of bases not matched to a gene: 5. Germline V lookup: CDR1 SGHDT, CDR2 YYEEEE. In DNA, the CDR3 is TGTGCCAGCAGCCCGGGACAGACAGGCTACACCTTC. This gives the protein CASSPGQTGYTF.

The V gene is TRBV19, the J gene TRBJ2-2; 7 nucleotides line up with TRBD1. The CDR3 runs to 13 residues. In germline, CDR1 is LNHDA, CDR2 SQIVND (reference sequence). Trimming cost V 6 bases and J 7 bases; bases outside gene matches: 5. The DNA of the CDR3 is TGTGCCAGTAGCCAGGGGGACATCGGGGAGCTGTTTTTT. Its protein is CASSQGDIGELFF.

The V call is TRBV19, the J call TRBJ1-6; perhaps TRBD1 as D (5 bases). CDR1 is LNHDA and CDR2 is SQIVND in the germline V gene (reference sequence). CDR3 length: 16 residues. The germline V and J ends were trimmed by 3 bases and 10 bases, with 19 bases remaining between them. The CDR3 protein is CASSMGLRREGSPLHF. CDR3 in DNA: TGTGCCAGTAGTATGGGTTTGCGCAGGGAAGGATCACCCCTCCACTTT.

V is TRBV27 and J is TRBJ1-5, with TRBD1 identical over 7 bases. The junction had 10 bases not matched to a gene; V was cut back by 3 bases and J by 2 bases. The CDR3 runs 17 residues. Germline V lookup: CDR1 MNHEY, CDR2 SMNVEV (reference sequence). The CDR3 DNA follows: TGTGCCAGCAGTTTGGGAAGGGGGCTAGGAGGCAATCAGCCCCAGCATTTT. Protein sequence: CASSLGRGLGGNQPQHF.

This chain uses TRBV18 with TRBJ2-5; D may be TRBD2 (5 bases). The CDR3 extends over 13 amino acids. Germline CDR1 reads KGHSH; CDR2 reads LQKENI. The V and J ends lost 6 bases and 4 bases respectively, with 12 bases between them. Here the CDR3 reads CASSPTAGETQYF. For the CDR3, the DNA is TGTGCCAGCTCCCCAACGGCGGGAGAGACCCAGTACTTC.

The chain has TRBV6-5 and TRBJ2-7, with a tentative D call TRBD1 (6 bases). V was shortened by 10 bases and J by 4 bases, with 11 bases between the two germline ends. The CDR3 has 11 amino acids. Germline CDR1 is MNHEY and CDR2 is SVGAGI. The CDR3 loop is CATGTNYEQYF. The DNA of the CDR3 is TGTGCCACCGGGACAAATTACGAGCAGTACTTC.

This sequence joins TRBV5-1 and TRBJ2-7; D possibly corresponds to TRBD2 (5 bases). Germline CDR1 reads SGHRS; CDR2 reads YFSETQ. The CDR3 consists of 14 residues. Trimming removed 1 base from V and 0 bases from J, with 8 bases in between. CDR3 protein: CASSLIGSSYEQYF. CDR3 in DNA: TGCGCCAGCAGCTTGATTGGGAGCTCCTACGAGCAGTACTTC.